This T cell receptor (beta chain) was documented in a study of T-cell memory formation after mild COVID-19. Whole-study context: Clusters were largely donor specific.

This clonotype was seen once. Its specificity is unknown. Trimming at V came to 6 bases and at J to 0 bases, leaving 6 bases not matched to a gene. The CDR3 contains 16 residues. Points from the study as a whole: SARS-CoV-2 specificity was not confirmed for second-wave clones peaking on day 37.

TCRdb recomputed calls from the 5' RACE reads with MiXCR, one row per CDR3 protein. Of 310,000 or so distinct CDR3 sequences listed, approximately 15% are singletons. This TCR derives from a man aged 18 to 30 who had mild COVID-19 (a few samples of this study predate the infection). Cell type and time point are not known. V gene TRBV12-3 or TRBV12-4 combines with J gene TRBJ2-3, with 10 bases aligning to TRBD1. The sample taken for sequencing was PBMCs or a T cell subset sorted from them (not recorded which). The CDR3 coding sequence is TGTGCCAGCAGAGTGGGACAGGGGCTGAGCACAGATACGCAGTATTTT. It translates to CASRVGQGLSTDTQYF.